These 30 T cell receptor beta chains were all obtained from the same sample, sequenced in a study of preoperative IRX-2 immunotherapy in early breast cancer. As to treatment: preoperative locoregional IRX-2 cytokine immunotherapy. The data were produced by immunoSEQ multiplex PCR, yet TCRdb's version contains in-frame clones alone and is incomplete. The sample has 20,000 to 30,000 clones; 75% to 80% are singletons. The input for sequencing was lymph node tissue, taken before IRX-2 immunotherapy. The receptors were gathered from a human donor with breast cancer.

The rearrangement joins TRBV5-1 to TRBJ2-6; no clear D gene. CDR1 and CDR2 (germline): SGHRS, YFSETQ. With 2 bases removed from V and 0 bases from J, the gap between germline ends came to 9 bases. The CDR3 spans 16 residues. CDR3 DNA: TGCGCCAGCAGCTTCAAAGGTTTCTCTGGGGCCAACGTCCTGACTTTC. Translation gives CASSFKGFSGANVLTF.

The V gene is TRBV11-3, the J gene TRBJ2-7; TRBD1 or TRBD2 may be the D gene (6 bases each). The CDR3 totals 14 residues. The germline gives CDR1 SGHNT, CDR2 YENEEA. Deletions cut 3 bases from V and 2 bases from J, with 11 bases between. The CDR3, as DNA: TGTGCCAGCAGCTTGGGGGGCGGGCCCTACGAGCAGTACTTC. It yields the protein CASSLGGGPYEQYF. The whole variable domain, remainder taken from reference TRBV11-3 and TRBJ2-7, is EAGVVQSPRYKIIEKKQPVAFWCNPISGHNTLYWYLQNLGQGPELLIRYENEEAVDDSQLPKDRFSAERLKGVDSTLKIQPAELGDSAVYLCASSLGGGPYEQYFGPGTRLTVT.

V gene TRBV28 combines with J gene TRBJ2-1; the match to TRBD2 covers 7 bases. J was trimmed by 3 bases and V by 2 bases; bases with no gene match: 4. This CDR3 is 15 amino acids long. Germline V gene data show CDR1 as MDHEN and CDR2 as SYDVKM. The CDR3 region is CASSLAGDDYNEQFF. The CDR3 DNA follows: TGTGCCAGCAGTTTAGCGGGGGATGACTACAATGAGCAGTTCTTC.

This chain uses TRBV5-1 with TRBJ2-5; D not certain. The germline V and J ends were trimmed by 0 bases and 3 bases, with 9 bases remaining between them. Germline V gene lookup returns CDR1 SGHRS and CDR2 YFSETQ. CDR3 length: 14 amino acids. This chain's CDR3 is CASSLGSVEETQYF. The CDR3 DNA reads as TGCGCCAGCAGCTTGGGAAGCGTTGAAGAGACCCAGTACTTC.

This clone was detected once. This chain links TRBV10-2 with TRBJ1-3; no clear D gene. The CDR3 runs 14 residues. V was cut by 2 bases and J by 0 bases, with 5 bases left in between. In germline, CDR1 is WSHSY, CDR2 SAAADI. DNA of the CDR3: TGCGCCAGCAGTGAGAGATACTCTGGAAACACCATATATTTT. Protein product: CASSERYSGNTIYF.

CDR3 nucleotides: TGCAGTGCCATGGGGGGCAGGAATGAGCAGTTCTTC. Translating gives CSAMGGRNEQFF. This rearrangement joins TRBV29-1 to TRBJ2-1; perhaps D is TRBD1 or TRBD2 (6 bases each). Germline loops: CDR1 SQVTM, CDR2 ANQGSEA. This CDR3 contains 12 residues.

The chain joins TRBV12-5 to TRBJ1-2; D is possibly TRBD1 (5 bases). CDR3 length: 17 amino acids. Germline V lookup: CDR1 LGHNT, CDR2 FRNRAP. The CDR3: CASTLYGGPASEYGYTF. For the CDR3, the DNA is TGTGCCAGCACCTTGTACGGGGGTCCTGCCTCGGAATATGGCTACACCTTC.

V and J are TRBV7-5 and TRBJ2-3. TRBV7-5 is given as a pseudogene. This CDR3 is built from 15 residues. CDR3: CASSLGAETTDTQYF. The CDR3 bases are TGTGCCAGCAGCTTAGGGGCGGAGACCACAGATACGCAGTATTTT.

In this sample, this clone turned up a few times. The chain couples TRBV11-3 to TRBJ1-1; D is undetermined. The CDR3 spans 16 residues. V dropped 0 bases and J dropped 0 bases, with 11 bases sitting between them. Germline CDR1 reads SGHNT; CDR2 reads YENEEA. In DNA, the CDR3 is TGTGCCAGCAGCTTAGAAGTAGGACGGATGAACACTGAAGCTTTCTTT. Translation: CASSLEVGRMNTEAFF.

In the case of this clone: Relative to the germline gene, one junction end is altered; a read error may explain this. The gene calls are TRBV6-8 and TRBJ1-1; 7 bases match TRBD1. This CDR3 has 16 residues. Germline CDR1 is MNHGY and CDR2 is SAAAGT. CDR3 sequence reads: CAISPKTGLMNTEAFF. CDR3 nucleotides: TGTGCCATCAGTCCGAAGACAGGGCTTATGAACACTGAAGCTTTCTTT.

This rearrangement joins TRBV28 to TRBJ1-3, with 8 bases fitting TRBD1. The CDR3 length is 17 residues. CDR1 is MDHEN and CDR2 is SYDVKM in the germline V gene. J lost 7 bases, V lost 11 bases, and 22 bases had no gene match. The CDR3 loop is CASRQNWQGAVWNTIYF. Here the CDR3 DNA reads TGTGCCTCAAGGCAAAACTGGCAGGGGGCCGTTTGGAACACCATATATTTT.

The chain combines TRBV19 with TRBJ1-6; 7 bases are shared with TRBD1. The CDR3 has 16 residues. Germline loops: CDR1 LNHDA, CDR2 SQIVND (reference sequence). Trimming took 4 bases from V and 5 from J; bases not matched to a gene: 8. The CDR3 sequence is CASSRSGTAHNSPLHF. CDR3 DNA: TGTGCCAGTAGTAGGTCCGGGACAGCGCATAATTCACCCCTCCACTTT.

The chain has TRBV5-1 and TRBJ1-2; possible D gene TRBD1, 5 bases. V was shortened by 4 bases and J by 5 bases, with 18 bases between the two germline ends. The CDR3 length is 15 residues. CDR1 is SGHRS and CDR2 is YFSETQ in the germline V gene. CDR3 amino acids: CASSPHQGPEYGYTF. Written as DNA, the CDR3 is TGCGCCAGCAGCCCTCACCAGGGACCTGAGTATGGCTACACCTTC.

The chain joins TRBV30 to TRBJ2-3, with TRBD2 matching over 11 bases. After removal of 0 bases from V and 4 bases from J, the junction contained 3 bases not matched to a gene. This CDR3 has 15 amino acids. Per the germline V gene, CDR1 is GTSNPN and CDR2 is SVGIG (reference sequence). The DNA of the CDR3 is TGTGCCTGGAGTGTATTAGCGGGGGGGGCAGATACGCAGTATTTT. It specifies CAWSVLAGGADTQYF.

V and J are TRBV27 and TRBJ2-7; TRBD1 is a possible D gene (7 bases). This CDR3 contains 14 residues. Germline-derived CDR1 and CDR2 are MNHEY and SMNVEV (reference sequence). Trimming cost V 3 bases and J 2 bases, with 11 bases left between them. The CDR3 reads CASSLWRGPYEQYF. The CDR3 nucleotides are TGTGCCAGCAGTTTGTGGAGGGGGCCCTACGAGCAGTACTTC.

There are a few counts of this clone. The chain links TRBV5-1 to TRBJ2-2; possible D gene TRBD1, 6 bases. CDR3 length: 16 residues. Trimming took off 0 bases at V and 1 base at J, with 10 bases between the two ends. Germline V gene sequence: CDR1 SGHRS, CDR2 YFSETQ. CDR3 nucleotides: TGCGCCAGCAGCTTGGCTACAGGGAAGAACACCGGGGAGCTGTTTTTT. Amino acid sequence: CASSLATGKNTGELFF.

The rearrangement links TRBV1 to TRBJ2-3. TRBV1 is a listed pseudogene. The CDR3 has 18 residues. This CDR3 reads CASSRQPREEISTDTQYF. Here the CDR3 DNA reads TGCGCCAGCAGCCGCCAACCTAGGGAAGAGATAAGCACAGATACGCAGTATTTT.

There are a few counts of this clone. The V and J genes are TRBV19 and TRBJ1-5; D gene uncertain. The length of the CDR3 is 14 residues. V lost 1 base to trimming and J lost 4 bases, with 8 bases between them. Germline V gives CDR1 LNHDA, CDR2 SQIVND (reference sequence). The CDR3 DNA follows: TGTGCCAGTAGTATAGGGCAGCTGAATCAGCCCCAGCATTTT. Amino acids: CASSIGQLNQPQHF.

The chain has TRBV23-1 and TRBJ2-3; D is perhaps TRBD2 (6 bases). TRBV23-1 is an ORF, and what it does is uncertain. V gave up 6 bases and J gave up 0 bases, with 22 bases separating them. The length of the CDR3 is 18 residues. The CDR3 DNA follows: TGCGCCAGCAGCCAAGATATGGCAGTCGGGAGTAGCACAGATACGCAGTATTTT. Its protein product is CASSQDMAVGSSTDTQYF.

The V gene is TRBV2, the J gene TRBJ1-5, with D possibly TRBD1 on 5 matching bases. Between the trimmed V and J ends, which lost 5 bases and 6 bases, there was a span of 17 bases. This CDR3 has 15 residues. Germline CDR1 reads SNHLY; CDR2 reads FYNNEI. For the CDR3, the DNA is TGTGCCAGCAGTTTAACCGGGGGGAAGGGTCAGCCCCAGCATTTT. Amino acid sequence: CASSLTGGKGQPQHF.

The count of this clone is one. The chain's CDR3 is CASSRDGAGDPPFF. In nucleotides, the CDR3 is TGTGCCAGCAGCCGAGATGGAGCGGGGGACCCCCCGTTCTTC. The J gene is TRBJ2-1, the V gene TRBV11-3, with 8 nucleotides matching TRBD2. The CDR3 spans 14 residues. J was trimmed by 15 bases and V by 5 bases; bases with no gene match: 15. The V gene's germline CDR1 is SGHNT and CDR2 YENEEA.

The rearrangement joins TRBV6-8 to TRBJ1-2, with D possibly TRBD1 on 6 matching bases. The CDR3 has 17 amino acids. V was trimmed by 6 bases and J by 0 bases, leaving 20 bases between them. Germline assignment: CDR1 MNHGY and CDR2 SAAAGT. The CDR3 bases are TGTGCCAGCAGCAGAGGGGCGAGGGGGGAGACTAACTATGGCTACACCTTC. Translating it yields CASSRGARGETNYGYTF.

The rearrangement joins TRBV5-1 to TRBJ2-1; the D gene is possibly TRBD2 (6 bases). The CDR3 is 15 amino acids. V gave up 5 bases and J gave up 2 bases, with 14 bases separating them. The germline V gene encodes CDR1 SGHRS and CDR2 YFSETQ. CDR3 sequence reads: CASSGAWGAYNEQFF. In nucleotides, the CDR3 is TGCGCCAGCAGTGGAGCATGGGGGGCCTACAATGAGCAGTTCTTC. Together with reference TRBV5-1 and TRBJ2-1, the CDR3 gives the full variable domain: KAGVTQTPRYLIKTRGQQVTLSCSPISGHRSVSWYQQTPGQGLQFLFEYFSETQRNKGNFPGRFSGRQFSNSRSEMNVSTLELGDSALYLCASSGAWGAYNEQFFGPGTRLTVL.

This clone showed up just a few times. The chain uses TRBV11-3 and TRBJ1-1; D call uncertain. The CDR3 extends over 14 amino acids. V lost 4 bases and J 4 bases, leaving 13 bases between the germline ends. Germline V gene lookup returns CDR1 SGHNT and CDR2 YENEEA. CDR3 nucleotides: TGTGCCAGCAGCTGGACTGGGGAGGGCACTGAAGCTTTCTTT. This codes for CASSWTGEGTEAFF.

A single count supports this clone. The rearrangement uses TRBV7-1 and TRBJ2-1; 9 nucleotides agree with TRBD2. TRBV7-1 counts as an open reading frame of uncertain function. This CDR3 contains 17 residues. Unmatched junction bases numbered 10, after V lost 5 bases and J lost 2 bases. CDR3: CASSQRIAGVTYNEQFF. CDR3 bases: TGTGCCAGCAGCCAACGGATAGCGGGGGTTACCTACAATGAGCAGTTCTTC.

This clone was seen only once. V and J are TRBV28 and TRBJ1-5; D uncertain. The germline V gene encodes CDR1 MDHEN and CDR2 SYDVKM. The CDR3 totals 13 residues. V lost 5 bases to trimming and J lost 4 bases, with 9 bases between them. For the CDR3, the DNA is TGTGCCAGCAGTCGGCGGGGAAATCAGCCCCAGCATTTT. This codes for CASSRRGNQPQHF.

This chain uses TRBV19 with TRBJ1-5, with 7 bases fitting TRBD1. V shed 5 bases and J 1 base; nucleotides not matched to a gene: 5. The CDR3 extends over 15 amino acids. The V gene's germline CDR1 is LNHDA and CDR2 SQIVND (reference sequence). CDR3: CASSAGTASNQPQHF. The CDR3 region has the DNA TGTGCCAGTAGTGCTGGGACAGCAAGCAATCAGCCCCAGCATTTT.

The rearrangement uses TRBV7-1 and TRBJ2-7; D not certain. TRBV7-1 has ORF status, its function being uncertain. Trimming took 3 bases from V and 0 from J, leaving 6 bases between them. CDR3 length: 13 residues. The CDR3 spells CASSSRSSYEQYF. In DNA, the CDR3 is TGTGCCAGCAGCTCTAGATCCTCCTACGAGCAGTACTTC.

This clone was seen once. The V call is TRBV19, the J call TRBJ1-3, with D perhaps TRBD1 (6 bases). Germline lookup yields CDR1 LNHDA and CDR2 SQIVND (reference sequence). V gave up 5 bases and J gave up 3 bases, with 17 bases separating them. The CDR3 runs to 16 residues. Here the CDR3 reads CASSFEDSPFGNTIYF. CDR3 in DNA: TGTGCCAGTAGTTTCGAGGACAGTCCTTTTGGAAACACCATATATTTT.

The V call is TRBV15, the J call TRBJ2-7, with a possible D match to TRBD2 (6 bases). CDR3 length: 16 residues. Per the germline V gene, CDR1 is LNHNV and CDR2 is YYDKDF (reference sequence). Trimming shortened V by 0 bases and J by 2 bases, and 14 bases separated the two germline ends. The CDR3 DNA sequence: TGTGCCACCAGCAGAGATTCCCTAGCGAAACCCTACGAGCAGTACTTC. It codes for CATSRDSLAKPYEQYF.